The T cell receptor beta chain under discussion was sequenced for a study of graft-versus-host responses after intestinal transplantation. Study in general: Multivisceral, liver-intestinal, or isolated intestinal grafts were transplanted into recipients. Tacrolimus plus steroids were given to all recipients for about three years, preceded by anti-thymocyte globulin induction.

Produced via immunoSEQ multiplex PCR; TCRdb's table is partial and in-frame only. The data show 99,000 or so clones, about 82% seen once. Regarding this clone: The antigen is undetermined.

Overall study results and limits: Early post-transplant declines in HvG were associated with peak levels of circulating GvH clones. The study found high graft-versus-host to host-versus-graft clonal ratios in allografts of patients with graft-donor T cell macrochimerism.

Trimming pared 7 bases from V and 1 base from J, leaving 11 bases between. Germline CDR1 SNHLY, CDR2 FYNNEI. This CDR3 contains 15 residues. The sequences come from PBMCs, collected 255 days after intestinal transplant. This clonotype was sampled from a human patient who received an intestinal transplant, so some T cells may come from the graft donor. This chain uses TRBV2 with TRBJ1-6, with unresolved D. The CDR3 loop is CASKAPGSYNSPLHF. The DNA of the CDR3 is TGTGCCAGCAAAGCACCGGGATCCTATAATTCACCCCTCCACTTT. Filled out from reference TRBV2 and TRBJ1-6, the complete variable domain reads EPEVTQTPSHQVTQMGQEVILRCVPISNHLYFYWYRQILGQKVEFLVSFYNNEISEKSEIFDDQFSVERPDGSNFTLKIRSTKLEDSAMYFCASKAPGSYNSPLHFGNGTRLTVT.